Listed here are 11 T cell receptor beta chains from one sample, sequenced in a study of CD8 T cells in Susac syndrome. Reverse transcription of about 0.45 to 1 ug RNA was performed with random hexamers. TCRdb independently ran MiXCR on the immunoSEQ multiplex PCR reads; one entry per CDR3 protein. The data hold some 190,000 distinct CDR3 sequences, with about 95% observed a single time. The sample taken for sequencing was CD4+ T cells from PBMCs. These receptors came from a human donor with Susac syndrome.

The gene calls are TRBV28 and TRBJ1-2, with D possibly being TRBD1 (5 bases). This CDR3 contains 15 residues. Germline loops: CDR1 MDHEN, CDR2 SYDVKM. Trimming stripped 6 bases from V and 3 bases from J, with 17 bases between. The CDR3, as DNA: TGTGCCAGCAGAAGATCGGGGGGGAGATACTATGGCTACACCTTC. Encoded protein: CASRRSGGRYYGYTF.

The J gene is TRBJ2-7, the V gene TRBV7-2; D not certain. Germline V lookup: CDR1 SGHTA, CDR2 FQGNSA. This CDR3 has 13 amino acids. Deletions cut 6 bases from V and 4 bases from J, with 13 bases between. DNA for the CDR3: TGTGCCAGCAGTTCTAACCCGGGTTACGAGCAGTACTTC. Protein: CASSSNPGYEQYF. The variable domain in full, completed from reference TRBV7-2 and TRBJ2-7, reads GAGVSQSPSNKVTEKGKDVELRCDPISGHTALYWYRQSLGQGLEFLIYFQGNSAPDKSGLPSDRFSAERTGGSVSTLTIQRTQQEDSAVYLCASSSNPGYEQYFGPGTRLTVT.

This chain uses TRBV3-1 with TRBJ1-2; 7 bases align to TRBD1. The germline V gene has CDR1 LGHDT and CDR2 YNNKEL (reference sequence). The CDR3 extends over 14 amino acids. Trimming removed 0 bases from V and 7 bases from J; junction bases left unmatched: 5. In DNA form, the CDR3 reads TGTGCCAGCAGCCAAGAGTCAGGGGGAAGTGGCTACACCTTC. Translation: CASSQESGGSGYTF.

The chain uses TRBV11-1 and TRBJ2-5, with D possibly matching TRBD2 (5 bases). V was cut by 8 bases and J by 4 bases, with 14 bases left in between. Germline loops: CDR1 SGHAT, CDR2 FQDESV (reference sequence). The CDR3 has 13 residues. This CDR3 reads CASPFRLRETQYF. The DNA of the CDR3 is TGTGCCAGCCCGTTTAGACTACGAGAGACCCAGTACTTC.

J is TRBJ2-5 and V is TRBV27, with TRBD2 matching over 11 bases. This CDR3 contains 16 residues. CDR1 is MNHEY and CDR2 is SMNVEV in the germline V gene (reference sequence). Losses at the gene ends were 5 bases for V and 5 bases for J; bases not matched to a gene: 10. In nucleotides, the CDR3 is TGTGCCAGCAGTCTTTTGCTAGCGGGGGGTAGGGAGACCCAGTACTTC. This encodes CASSLLLAGGRETQYF.

J is TRBJ1-2 and V is TRBV29-1; D not resolved. The CDR3 consists of 11 residues. Deletions cut 3 bases from V and 3 bases from J, with 5 bases between. Looked up from germline, CDR1 is SQVTM and CDR2 is ANQGSEA. The CDR3: CSVDRDYGYTF. The CDR3 DNA sequence: TGCAGCGTTGACCGCGACTATGGCTACACCTTC.

The chain employs TRBV5-1 and TRBJ2-5, with 9 bases fitting TRBD2. The CDR3 extends over 15 amino acids. Germline loops: CDR1 SGHRS, CDR2 YFSETQ. V dropped 3 bases and J dropped 5; count of bases not matched to a gene: 8. In nucleotides, the CDR3 is TGCGCCAGCAGCTCAGCGGGGGGATCCCCGGAGACCCAGTACTTC. Residues: CASSSAGGSPETQYF.

The chain uses TRBV30 and TRBJ1-2, with D possibly being TRBD1 (6 bases). V gave up 0 bases and J gave up 3 bases, with 8 bases separating them. Germline-derived CDR1 and CDR2 are GTSNPN and SVGIG (reference sequence). This CDR3 contains 13 residues. The CDR3 DNA reads as TGTGCCTGGAGTGTACAGGGCGACTATGGCTACACCTTC. Its translation is CAWSVQGDYGYTF. The variable domain in full, completed from reference TRBV30 and TRBJ1-2, reads SQTIHQWPATLVQPVGSPLSLECTVEGTSNPNLYWYRQAAGRGLQLLFYSVGIGQISSEVPQNLSASRPQDRQFILSSKKLLLSDSGFYLCAWSVQGDYGYTFGSGTRLTVV.

The genes are TRBV5-1 and TRBJ2-1, with unresolved D. The CDR3 runs 15 residues. V was cut by 2 bases and J by 7 bases, with 16 bases left in between. From germline, CDR1 is SGHRS and CDR2 YFSETQ. The CDR3 reads CASSFDTSLQNEQFF. DNA for the CDR3: TGCGCCAGCAGCTTCGACACGTCCCTACAGAATGAGCAGTTCTTC.

This chain connects TRBV2 to TRBJ2-7; 7 bases align to TRBD1. The V segment lost 6 bases and the J segment 3 bases; nucleotides outside the gene matches: 11. The CDR3 sequence is 15 residues long. Germline CDR1 reads SNHLY; CDR2 reads FYNNEI. The CDR3 region is CASRTQTGTFYEQYF. The CDR3 nucleotides read TGTGCCAGCAGGACCCAGACAGGGACCTTCTACGAGCAGTACTTC.

This chain uses TRBV27 with TRBJ2-1; 11 positions match TRBD2. Germline-derived CDR1 and CDR2 are MNHEY and SMNVEV (reference sequence). The CDR3 is made up of 16 amino acids. Trimming removed 6 bases from V and 5 bases from J; junction bases left unmatched: 9. The CDR3 reads CASSSVTSGANNEQFF. CDR3 in DNA: TGTGCCAGCAGCTCGGTGACTAGCGGGGCCAACAATGAGCAGTTCTTC.